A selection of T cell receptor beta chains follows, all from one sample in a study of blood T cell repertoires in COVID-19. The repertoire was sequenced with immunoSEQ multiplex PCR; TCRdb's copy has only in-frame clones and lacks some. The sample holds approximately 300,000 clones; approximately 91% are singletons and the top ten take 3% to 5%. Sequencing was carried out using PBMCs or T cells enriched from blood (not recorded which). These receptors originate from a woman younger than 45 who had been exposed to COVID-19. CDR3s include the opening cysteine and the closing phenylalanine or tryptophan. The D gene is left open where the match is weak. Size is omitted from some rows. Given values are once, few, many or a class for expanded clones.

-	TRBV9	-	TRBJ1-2	TGTGCCAGCAGCGAGAGACAGGCGGACTATGGCTACACCTTC	CASSERQADYGYTF
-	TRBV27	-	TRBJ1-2	TGTGCCAGCAGTCCCTATGGGGCAGGCTATGGCTACACCTTC	CASSPYGAGYGYTF
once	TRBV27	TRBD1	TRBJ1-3	TGTGCCAGCAGTTTGGGACAGGGTGGAAACACCATATATTTT	CASSLGQGGNTIYF
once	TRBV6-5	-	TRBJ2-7	TGTGCCAGCACGCCGGAGGGTTACGAGCAGTACTTC	CASTPEGYEQYF
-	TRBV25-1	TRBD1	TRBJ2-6	TGTGCCAGCAGAGAGACAGGGGCGGGGGCCAACGTCCTGACTTTC	CASRETGAGANVLTF
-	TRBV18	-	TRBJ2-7	TGTGCCAGCTCACCAAGGGCGGGGGCCACCTACGAGCAGTACTTC	CASSPRAGATYEQYF
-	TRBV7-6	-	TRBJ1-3	TGTGCCAGCAGCTTAGCGCCCGGGATGCGCTCTGGAAACACCATATATTTT	CASSLAPGMRSGNTIYF
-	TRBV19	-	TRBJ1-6	TGTGCCTCCGAGGGCATTCAAGATAATTCACCCCTCCACTTT	CASEGIQDNSPLHF
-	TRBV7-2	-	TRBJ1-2	TGTGCCAGCACCGGCAGGGATGGCTACACCTTC	CASTGRDGYTF
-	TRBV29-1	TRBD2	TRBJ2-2	TGCAGCGTTGATGCCAGCGGGGTATTGGGCGGGGAGCTGTTTTTT	CSVDASGVLGGELFF
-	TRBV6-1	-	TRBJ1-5	TGTGCCAGCAGTGAATCTTCAGGCAACCAGCCCCAGCATTTT	CASSESSGNQPQHF
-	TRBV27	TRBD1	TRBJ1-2	TGTGCCAGCAGTCCATCAGGGGGCAGGATCTATGGCTACACCTTC	CASSPSGGRIYGYTF
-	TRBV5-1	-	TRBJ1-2	TGCGCCAGCAGCTTGGCCGGGTCGAACTATGGCTACACCTTC	CASSLAGSNYGYTF
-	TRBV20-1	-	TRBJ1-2	TGCAGTGCTAGTCGGGGGGCGGGTGGCTACACCTTC	CSASRGAGGYTF
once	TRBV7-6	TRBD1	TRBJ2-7	TGTGCCAGCAGCTTAATGGGGACAGGGGTGATCTACGAGCAGTACTTC	CASSLMGTGVIYEQYF
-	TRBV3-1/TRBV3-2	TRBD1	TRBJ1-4	TGTGCCAGCAGCCGGACTGGGACAGGGAAACTGTTTTTT	CASSRTGTGKLFF
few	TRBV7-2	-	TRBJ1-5	TGTGCCAGCAGCTTAGCCTGGGGAGGTCAGCCCCAGCATTTT	CASSLAWGGQPQHF
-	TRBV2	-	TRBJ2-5	TGTGCCAGCAGCGGCACTGGGGGGAGCCAAGAGACCCAGTACTTC	CASSGTGGSQETQYF
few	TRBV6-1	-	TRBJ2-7	TGTGCCAGCAGTGAAGGAGGCAGAGTTTCCTACGAGCAGTACTTC	CASSEGGRVSYEQYF
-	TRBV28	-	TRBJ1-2	TGTGCCAGCAGTTTGGCAGTCATTTATGGCTACACCTTC	CASSLAVIYGYTF
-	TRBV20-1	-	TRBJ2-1	TGCAGTGCTCAAACCTACAATGAGCAGTTCTTC	CSAQTYNEQFF
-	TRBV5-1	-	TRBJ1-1	TGCGCCAGCAGCTTCCGGGACACCATGAACACTGAAGCTTTCTTT	CASSFRDTMNTEAFF
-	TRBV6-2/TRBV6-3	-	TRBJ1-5	TGTGCCAGCAGTAGCAGACAGGAGATTCAGCCCCAGCATTTT	CASSSRQEIQPQHF
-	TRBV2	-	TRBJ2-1	TGTGCCAGCAGTGGGCAGGGGTCCTACAATGAGCAGTTCTTC	CASSGQGSYNEQFF
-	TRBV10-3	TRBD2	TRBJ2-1	TGTGCCATCAGGGCTAGCGGGGTTGTGAATGAGCAGTTCTTC	CAIRASGVVNEQFF
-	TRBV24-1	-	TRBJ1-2	TGTGCCACCAGTGATCTCACCGCGGGGGGCAGGGATGGCTACACCTTC	CATSDLTAGGRDGYTF
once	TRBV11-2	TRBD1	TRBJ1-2	TGTGCCAGCAGCTTGTGGTTGCGGGACAGGGTTACTAACTATGGCTACACCTTC	CASSLWLRDRVTNYGYTF
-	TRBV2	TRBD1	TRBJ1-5	TGTGCCAGCAGTGAGGGACAGAGCAATCAGCCCCAGCATTTT	CASSEGQSNQPQHF
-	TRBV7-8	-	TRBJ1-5	TGTGCCAGCCGGAGCGGTAGCAATCAGCCCCAGCATTTT	CASRSGSNQPQHF
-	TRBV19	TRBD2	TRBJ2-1	TGTGCCAGTAGTATCGCACAGGGCCTAGCGGGGGTATACAATGAGCAGTTCTTC	CASSIAQGLAGVYNEQFF
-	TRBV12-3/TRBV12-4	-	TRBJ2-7	TGTGCCAGCACTGACAGGCCCTACGAGCAGTACTTC	CASTDRPYEQYF
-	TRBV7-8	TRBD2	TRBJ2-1	TGTGCCAGCAGCCTAGCTAGCGGGGGGCACAATGAGCAGTTCTTC	CASSLASGGHNEQFF
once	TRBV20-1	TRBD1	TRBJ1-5	TGCAGTGCCAGTCTCGGGACAGCAGACCAGCCCCAGCATTTT	CSASLGTADQPQHF
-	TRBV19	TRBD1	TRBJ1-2	TGTGCCAGTAGAGAACAGGGGGCAGGCTATGGCTACACCTTC	CASREQGAGYGYTF
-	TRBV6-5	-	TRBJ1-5	TGTGCCGTCGGGGAAATCAATCAGCCCCAGCATTTT	CAVGEINQPQHF
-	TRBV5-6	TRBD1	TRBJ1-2	TGTGCCAGCAGAACGCGACGACAGGGGATATTGGAAGGCTACACCTTC	CASRTRRQGILEGYTF
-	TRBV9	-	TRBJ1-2	TGTGCCAGCAGCCCCCCCGGGGGACCCCGGTATGGCTACACCTTC	CASSPPGGPRYGYTF
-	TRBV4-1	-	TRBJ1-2	TGCGCCAGCAGCCAAGAGTACGGGATGGGGTGGGGAGAGGACGGCTACACCTTC	CASSQEYGMGWGEDGYTF
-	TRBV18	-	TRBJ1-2	TGTGCCAGCTCACCTATGGTGGACAGTCCTAACTATGGCTACACCTTC	CASSPMVDSPNYGYTF
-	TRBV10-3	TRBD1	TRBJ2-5	TGTGCCATCAGCCCCGGGACAGGGCAAGAGACCCAGTACTTC	CAISPGTGQETQYF
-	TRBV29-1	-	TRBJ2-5	TGCAGCGCCGCCGGCATCCGGAGAGAGACCCAGTACTTC	CSAAGIRRETQYF
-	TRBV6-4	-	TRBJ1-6	TGTGCCAGCAGTCAACAGGGTGGTGGCTCACCCCTCCACTTT	CASSQQGGGSPLHF
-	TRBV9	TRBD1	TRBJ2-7	TGTGCCAGCAGCTCAGGACAGGGCTCCTACGAGCAGTACTTC	CASSSGQGSYEQYF
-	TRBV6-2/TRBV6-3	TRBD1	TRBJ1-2	TGTGCCAGCAGTACTTACTGGACAGGAGCGGACTATGGCTACACCTTC	CASSTYWTGADYGYTF
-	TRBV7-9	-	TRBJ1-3	TGTGCCAGCAGCAAGGGCAGGGAGGCAAACACCATATATTTT	CASSKGREANTIYF
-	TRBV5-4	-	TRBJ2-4	TGTGCCAGCAGCACCCATCAGGGCGCCAAAAACATTCAGTACTTC	CASSTHQGAKNIQYF
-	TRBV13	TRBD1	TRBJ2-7	TGTGCCAGCAGCTCAGGACAGGGGAGCTACGAGCAGTACTTC	CASSSGQGSYEQYF
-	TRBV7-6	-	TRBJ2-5	TGTGCCAGCAGCCCCGGAGGGCTTGACCAAGAGACCCAGTACTTC	CASSPGGLDQETQYF
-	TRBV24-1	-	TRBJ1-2	TGTGCCACCAGTGACTGGCGGACTAACTATGGCTACACCTTC	CATSDWRTNYGYTF